Given below is one TCR beta chain in context. These data originate in a study of OX40 agonist ivuxolimab in advanced cancers. Overall study: Partial responses were seen in three patients, one with hepatocellular carcinoma and two with cutaneous melanoma.

The length of the CDR3 is 14 residues. Trimming cost V 3 bases and J 0 bases, with 8 bases left between them. Germline V CDR1 and CDR2: SEHNR, FQNEAQ (reference sequence). The table came from immunoSEQ multiplex PCR; TCRdb's copy has only in-frame clones and leaves some out. The sample has approximately 99,000 clones, approximately 90% seen once; the top ten hold 0.66%. The sequence derives from an adult with an advanced solid tumor such as melanoma, head and neck, liver or kidney cancer. The genes are TRBV7-9 and TRBJ1-1; D gene unclear. Sequences were derived from CD4+ or CD8+ T cells sorted from blood, sampled in a trial of the OX40 agonist ivuxolimab. Written as DNA, the CDR3 is TGTGCCAGCAGCTTTTCGGGTGTGAACACTGAAGCTTTCTTT. Protein: CASSFSGVNTEAFF.